Here is one TCR beta chain with its context. What it binds is unknown. These data come from a study of Ad26.COV2.S vaccination and SARS-CoV-2 variants. Study in general: The authors gave Ad26.COV2.S intramuscularly, either once or twice 56 days apart.

Assay: immunoSEQ multiplex PCR; the TCRdb copy retains only in-frame clones and omits some. The data show some 300,000 clones, about 82% seen once. Indicated treatment: about 20 received Ad26.COV2.S at low or high dose, single or two shots; about 5 received placebo; per-sample allocation not given. Day 63 after the first vaccine or placebo injection was the time point for sampling. An adult of 18-55 years in Boston served as donor. The V end was cut by 5 bases, the J end by 2 bases, with 16 bases between. From germline, CDR1 is LNHDA and CDR2 SQIVND (reference sequence). The CDR3 has 17 amino acids. Study-wide results and caveats: Analyses of TCR breadth and depth may have underestimated total T cell responses. Substantial post-vaccination breadth of spike-specific CD8+ and CD4+ T cell responses was reported.

The sequencing used peripheral blood, collected in a trial of Ad26.COV2.S vaccine versus placebo. The V and J genes are TRBV19 and TRBJ1-6; D unclear. The clonotype originates from a person aged 18 to 65 who received the Ad26.COV2.S COVID-19 vaccine or a placebo. This CDR3 reads CASSDTGAIPYNSPLHF. Here the CDR3 DNA reads TGTGCCAGTAGTGATACGGGAGCGATTCCCTATAATTCACCCCTCCACTTT.